The following is a T cell receptor (beta chain) sequence with its context. The data were taken from a study of blood T cells in healthy people across ages. The CDR3 is 14 residues long. The J segment lost 6 bases and the V segment lost 4 bases, leaving 5 bases of the junction unmatched. Germline V CDR1 and CDR2: LGHNA, YSLEER. Donors were healthy Caucasian individuals from Russia aged roughly 6 to 95. Primed by a sample-barcoded 5' primer and a J-beta primer mix, a second PCR proceeded for about 7 to 11 cycles. Each CDR3 protein is one row after TCRdb ran MiXCR on the 5' RACE reads. This repertoire shows approximately 850,000 distinct CDR3 sequences, more than 45% found once; its top ten account for approximately 20%.

This TCR derives from a man aged 25-45 years in good health. The sample comprised blood. This rearrangement joins TRBV4-3 to TRBJ2-1; 8 nucleotides agree with TRBD2. CDR3 DNA sequence: TGCGCCAGCAGCCGCATAACTAGCGGCAATGAGCAGTTCTTC. Translating it yields CASSRITSGNEQFF.